The rows below give T cell receptor beta chains drawn from one sample of a study of blood T cell repertoires in COVID-19. Generated by immunoSEQ multiplex PCR, the TCRdb table keeps only in-frame clones and is missing some. Altogether 95,000 to 150,000 clones are present, 80% to 85% being singletons, with the ten largest covering around 3.9%. Sequencing was performed on PBMCs or T cells enriched from blood (not recorded which). The receptors were gathered from a woman aged 25 to 39 who had recovered from COVID-19. CDR3s include the opening cysteine and the closing phenylalanine or tryptophan. The order of the fields is D gene, clone size, J gene, V gene, CDR3 protein, CDR3 DNA. D genes are given only for firm matches. Clone size is shown for a subset of rows, as once, few, many or a class of expanded clone.

D: -
size: once
J: TRBJ1-2
V: TRBV12-5
CDR3: CASGTQTELGYTF
DNA: TGTGCTAGTGGTACCCAGACAGAACTTGGCTACACCTTC

D: -
size: -
J: TRBJ1-1
V: TRBV10-3
CDR3: CAIGQGTEAFF
DNA: TGTGCCATCGGCCAGGGCACTGAAGCTTTCTTT

D: -
size: -
J: TRBJ1-2
V: TRBV4-1
CDR3: CASSQEAQGIYGYTF
DNA: TGCGCCAGCAGCCAAGAGGCCCAGGGGATCTATGGCTACACCTTC

D: TRBD1
size: few
J: TRBJ2-3
V: TRBV11-3
CDR3: CASSPRQGATDTQYF
DNA: TGTGCCAGCAGCCCCCGACAGGGAGCGACAGATACGCAGTATTTT

D: -
size: -
J: TRBJ2-2
V: TRBV7-8
CDR3: CASSLSLRQVNTGELFF
DNA: TGTGCCAGCAGCTTATCCCTACGACAGGTTAACACCGGGGAGCTGTTTTTT

D: -
size: -
J: TRBJ2-7
V: TRBV29-1
CDR3: CSVEGLAGQGPYEQYF
DNA: TGCAGCGTTGAAGGATTAGCGGGACAGGGACCCTACGAGCAGTACTTC

D: -
size: -
J: TRBJ1-5
V: TRBV28
CDR3: CASSPKPGNSNQPQHF
DNA: TGTGCCAGCAGTCCGAAGCCAGGGAATAGCAATCAGCCCCAGCATTTT

D: -
size: -
J: TRBJ2-5
V: TRBV2
CDR3: CASSELAGVQETQYF
DNA: TGTGCCAGCAGTGAACTGGCCGGGGTTCAAGAGACCCAGTACTTC

D: TRBD2
size: -
J: TRBJ2-3
V: TRBV4-2
CDR3: CASSQTITGTSGNPQYF
DNA: TGTGCCAGCAGCCAGACTATAACCGGGACTAGCGGGAACCCGCAGTATTTT

D: TRBD2
size: -
J: TRBJ2-7
V: TRBV4-1
CDR3: CASSQALAGQVEQYF
DNA: TGCGCCAGCAGCCAAGCACTAGCGGGACAGGTTGAGCAGTACTTC

D: TRBD1
size: -
J: TRBJ2-1
V: TRBV18
CDR3: CASSPASDRVMNEQFF
DNA: TGTGCCAGCTCACCAGCCTCGGACAGGGTGATGAATGAGCAGTTCTTC

D: -
size: -
J: TRBJ1-2
V: TRBV2
CDR3: CASSVLSGRGYGYTF
DNA: TGTGCCAGCAGTGTTCTCAGCGGCCGGGGCTATGGCTACACCTTC

D: -
size: -
J: TRBJ2-7
V: TRBV5-5
CDR3: CASSIQTGLSSYEQYF
DNA: TGTGCCAGCAGCATACAAACAGGGTTGAGCTCCTACGAGCAGTACTTC

D: -
size: once
J: TRBJ2-3
V: TRBV30
CDR3: CAWSGGSTDTQYF
DNA: TGTGCCTGGAGTGGCGGTAGCACAGATACGCAGTATTTT

D: TRBD1
size: -
J: TRBJ1-2
V: TRBV29-1
CDR3: CSVENRGLGYGYTF
DNA: TGCAGCGTTGAGAACAGGGGGCTCGGCTATGGCTACACCTTC

D: -
size: once
J: TRBJ2-7
V: TRBV10-3
CDR3: CAITGDRHEQYF
DNA: TGTGCCATCACTGGAGACAGGCACGAGCAGTACTTC

D: -
size: once
J: TRBJ1-2
V: TRBV4-2
CDR3: CASSQGAPNPNYGYTF
DNA: TGTGCCAGCAGCCAAGGGGCACCGAATCCTAACTATGGCTACACCTTC

D: TRBD1
size: -
J: TRBJ2-7
V: TRBV29-1
CDR3: CSVGDSYYEQYF
DNA: TGCAGCGTTGGGGACAGTTACTACGAGCAGTACTTC

D: TRBD2
size: once
J: TRBJ2-7
V: TRBV28
CDR3: CASSRTSGRPYEQYF
DNA: TGTGCCAGCAGTCGTACTAGCGGGAGACCCTACGAGCAGTACTTC

D: TRBD1
size: -
J: TRBJ2-2
V: TRBV9
CDR3: CASNAGTGGTGELFF
DNA: TGTGCCAGCAACGCCGGGACAGGGGGCACCGGGGAGCTGTTTTTT

D: TRBD1
size: -
J: TRBJ1-2
V: TRBV28
CDR3: CASSRQGYYGYTF
DNA: TGTGCCAGCAGTCGACAGGGGTACTATGGCTACACCTTC

D: TRBD2
size: -
J: TRBJ2-4
V: TRBV4-2
CDR3: CASSQVSGIRSAKNIQYF
DNA: TGTGCCAGCAGCCAAGTCAGCGGGATCAGATCAGCCAAAAACATTCAGTACTTC

D: -
size: -
J: TRBJ2-3
V: TRBV6-2/TRBV6-3
CDR3: CASSLIPGDTQYF
DNA: TGTGCCAGCAGCTTGATTCCGGGAGATACGCAGTATTTT

D: -
size: -
J: TRBJ2-7
V: TRBV5-1
CDR3: CASSSRGSGGGAYEQYF
DNA: TGCGCCAGCAGCTCCCGGGGGTCGGGTGGAGGAGCCTACGAGCAGTACTTC

D: TRBD1
size: many
J: TRBJ1-2
V: TRBV19
CDR3: CASSIAGTGGYGYTF
DNA: TGTGCCAGTAGTATAGCCGGGACAGGGGGCTATGGCTACACCTTC